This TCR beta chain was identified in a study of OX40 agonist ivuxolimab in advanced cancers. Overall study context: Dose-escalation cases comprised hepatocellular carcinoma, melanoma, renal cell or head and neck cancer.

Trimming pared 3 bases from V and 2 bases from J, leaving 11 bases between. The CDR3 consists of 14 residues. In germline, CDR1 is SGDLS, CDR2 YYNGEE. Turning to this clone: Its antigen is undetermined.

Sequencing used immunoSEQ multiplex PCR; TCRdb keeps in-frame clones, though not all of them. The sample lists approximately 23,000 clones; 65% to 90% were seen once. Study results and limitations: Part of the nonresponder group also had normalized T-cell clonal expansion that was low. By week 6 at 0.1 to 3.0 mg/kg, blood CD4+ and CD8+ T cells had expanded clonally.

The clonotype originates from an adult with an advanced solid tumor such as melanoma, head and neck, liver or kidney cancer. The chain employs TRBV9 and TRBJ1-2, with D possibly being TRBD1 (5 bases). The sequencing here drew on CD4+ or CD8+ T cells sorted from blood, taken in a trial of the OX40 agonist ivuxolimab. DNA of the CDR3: TGTGCCAGCAGCGAGGGGACGGGAAACTATGGCTACACCTTC. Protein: CASSEGTGNYGYTF.